The clone carrying this T cell receptor (beta chain) was seen once. Its antigen is not identified. Reverse transcription used about 0.5 to 1 ug RNA and random hexamers. TCRdb recomputed calls from the immunoSEQ multiplex PCR reads with MiXCR, one row per CDR3 protein. The sample lists 140,000 or so distinct CDR3 sequences, 95% seen once, with more than 0.075% in the top ten. This entry belongs to a study of CD8 T cells in Susac syndrome. Study-level points and caveats: None of the CD4+ T cell repertoires in Susac syndrome showed clonal expansion.

V lost 5 bases and J 7 bases, leaving 18 bases between the germline ends. Germline CDR1 is SGHDN and CDR2 is FVKESK. The CDR3 length is 15 residues. This clonotype originated in a human donor with Susac syndrome. This chain uses TRBV14 with TRBJ2-1, with a weak D call TRBD1 (5 bases). The sequenced sample was CD4+ T cells from PBMCs. The CDR3 nucleotides read TGTGCCAGCAGCAAACGGGCGGACAAAGGGAATGAGCAGTTCTTC. Translation gives CASSKRADKGNEQFF.